This is a list of T cell receptor beta chains from one sample in a study of beta chain features in type 1 diabetes. Clones were read by immunoSEQ multiplex PCR, and TCRdb kept only the in-frame ones, dropping some. The sample holds under 130,000 clones, under 30% seen once. Sequencing used central memory CD4+ T cells from blood. These receptors all stem from a woman aged 18 to 35 with type 1 diabetes. The CDR3 runs from the conserved cysteine through the conserved F or W. The D gene is left open where the match is weak. The size field is filled for only some rows; it gives once, few, many or a size class.

V gene: TRBV5-4
D gene: TRBD2
CDR3 length: 14
J gene: TRBJ2-7
clone size: few
CDR3 DNA: TGTGCCAGCAGCCGAACTAGCGGGACATCCCAACTGTACTTC
CDR3 protein: CASSRTSGTSQLYF

V gene: TRBV7-2
D gene: .
CDR3 length: 14
J gene: TRBJ1-2
clone size: .
CDR3 DNA: TGTGCCAGCAGCTTGACGAGCGGTCCCTATGTCTACACCTTC
CDR3 protein: CASSLTSGPYVYTF

V gene: TRBV30
D gene: .
CDR3 length: 14
J gene: TRBJ1-4
clone size: few
CDR3 DNA: TGTGCCTGGAGTGGACAGGCCGCTAATGAAAAACTGTTTTTT
CDR3 protein: CAWSGQAANEKLFF

V gene: TRBV5-4
D gene: TRBD2
CDR3 length: 15
J gene: TRBJ2-1
clone size: .
CDR3 DNA: TGTGCCAGCAGCCCCTTCAGCGGGAGTATCGGTGAGCAGTTCTTC
CDR3 protein: CASSPFSGSIGEQFF

V gene: TRBV7-2
D gene: TRBD1
CDR3 length: 14
J gene: TRBJ1-1
clone size: .
CDR3 DNA: TGTGCCAGCAGCGACAGGGGAGGATCCACTGAAGCTTTCTTT
CDR3 protein: CASSDRGGSTEAFF

V gene: TRBV10-3
D gene: TRBD2
CDR3 length: 17
J gene: TRBJ2-1
clone size: .
CDR3 DNA: TGTGCCATCAGTACACAGACAGCGGGGGGTACCTACAATGAGCAGTTCTTC
CDR3 protein: CAISTQTAGGTYNEQFF

V gene: TRBV7-6
D gene: TRBD2
CDR3 length: 17
J gene: TRBJ2-7
clone size: .
CDR3 DNA: TGTGCCAGCAGCCCGGGGACTAGCGGGAGAAGCTCCTACGAGCAGTACTTC
CDR3 protein: CASSPGTSGRSSYEQYF

V gene: TRBV18
D gene: .
CDR3 length: 14
J gene: TRBJ2-1
clone size: .
CDR3 DNA: TGTGCCAGCTCGCCGCGCTTGACAGGCGAAGAGCAGTTCTTC
CDR3 protein: CASSPRLTGEEQFF

V gene: TRBV18
D gene: .
CDR3 length: 15
J gene: TRBJ2-5
clone size: .
CDR3 DNA: TGTGCCAGCTCACGGAGGGCGGGTGGAGAAGAGACCCAGTACTTC
CDR3 protein: CASSRRAGGEETQYF

V gene: TRBV21-1
D gene: .
CDR3 length: 18
J gene: TRBJ2-7
clone size: .
CDR3 DNA: TGTGCCAGCAGCCGGGGGACAGAGGTATCCAGCGGGAGCGCCGAGCAGTACTTC
CDR3 protein: CASSRGTEVSSGSAEQYF

V gene: TRBV30
D gene: TRBD2
CDR3 length: 14
J gene: TRBJ2-5
clone size: few
CDR3 DNA: TGTGCCTGGAGTGTTTCGGCCGGGGGGGAGACCCAGTACTTC
CDR3 protein: CAWSVSAGGETQYF

V gene: TRBV19
D gene: .
CDR3 length: 15
J gene: TRBJ1-5
clone size: .
CDR3 DNA: TGTGCCAGTAGCCTCGGGGGTCTGGTCAATCAGCCCCAGCATTTT
CDR3 protein: CASSLGGLVNQPQHF

V gene: TRBV29-1
D gene: TRBD2
CDR3 length: 13
J gene: TRBJ2-3
clone size: .
CDR3 DNA: TGCAGTTCCCTAGCGGGAGGCACAGATACGCAGTATTTT
CDR3 protein: CSSLAGGTDTQYF

V gene: TRBV28
D gene: .
CDR3 length: 13
J gene: TRBJ2-5
clone size: .
CDR3 DNA: TGTGCCAGCAGTTACCAGTACCAAGAGACCCAGTACTTC
CDR3 protein: CASSYQYQETQYF

V gene: TRBV18
D gene: TRBD1
CDR3 length: 14
J gene: TRBJ2-7
clone size: .
CDR3 DNA: TGTGCCAGCTCACCACCGACAGGGACCTACGAGCAGTACTTC
CDR3 protein: CASSPPTGTYEQYF

V gene: TRBV29-1
D gene: TRBD1
CDR3 length: 14
J gene: TRBJ1-4
clone size: .
CDR3 DNA: TGCAGCGTTCCCGACAGGGGGCTAGGGGAAAAACTGTTTTTT
CDR3 protein: CSVPDRGLGEKLFF

V gene: TRBV29-1
D gene: .
CDR3 length: 13
J gene: TRBJ1-5
clone size: few
CDR3 DNA: TGCAGCGTTGAATTTCAGGAGGGTCAGCCCCAGCATTTT
CDR3 protein: CSVEFQEGQPQHF

V gene: TRBV20-1
D gene: .
CDR3 length: 11
J gene: TRBJ1-1
clone size: .
CDR3 DNA: TGCAGTGCCGCTAGGTATGGTGAAGCTTTCTTT
CDR3 protein: CSAARYGEAFF

V gene: TRBV28
D gene: .
CDR3 length: 11
J gene: TRBJ2-4
clone size: .
CDR3 DNA: TGTGCCAGCAGTTACGGGAGATCTCAGTACTTC
CDR3 protein: CASSYGRSQYF

V gene: TRBV29-1
D gene: .
CDR3 length: 12
J gene: TRBJ1-2
clone size: .
CDR3 DNA: TGCAGCGTTGGGGAGGGTTTGGATGGCTACACCTTC
CDR3 protein: CSVGEGLDGYTF

V gene: TRBV5-1
D gene: .
CDR3 length: 15
J gene: TRBJ2-3
clone size: .
CDR3 DNA: TGCGCCAGCAGCCCCAGGGGGGCTAGCACAGATACGCAGTATTTT
CDR3 protein: CASSPRGASTDTQYF

V gene: TRBV6-1
D gene: .
CDR3 length: 11
J gene: TRBJ2-7
clone size: few
CDR3 DNA: TGTGCCAGCAGTGGAGTATACGAGCAGTACTTC
CDR3 protein: CASSGVYEQYF

V gene: TRBV5-1
D gene: TRBD1
CDR3 length: 14
J gene: TRBJ2-5
clone size: few
CDR3 DNA: TGCGCCAGCCGCCCGGGGACAGGGGAAGAGACCCAGTACTTC
CDR3 protein: CASRPGTGEETQYF

V gene: TRBV12-5
D gene: TRBD1
CDR3 length: 14
J gene: TRBJ2-1
clone size: few
CDR3 DNA: TGTGCTAGTGGTCCGGGACAGACAGCCAATGAGCAGTTCTTC
CDR3 protein: CASGPGQTANEQFF

V gene: TRBV9
D gene: TRBD1
CDR3 length: 14
J gene: TRBJ1-4
clone size: few
CDR3 DNA: TGTGCCAGCAGCCCCGGACAGGGGTTTGGAAAACTGTTTTTT
CDR3 protein: CASSPGQGFGKLFF

V gene: TRBV7-9
D gene: TRBD1
CDR3 length: 13
J gene: TRBJ1-4
clone size: .
CDR3 DNA: TGTGCCAGCAGCCTCGGACAGGGGCAGGCCCAGGTTTTT
CDR3 protein: CASSLGQGQAQVF

V gene: TRBV5-1
D gene: TRBD2
CDR3 length: 17
J gene: TRBJ2-7
clone size: .
CDR3 DNA: TGCGCCAGCAGCTTGGAGGGACTAGCGGGAGTCGCCTACGAGCAGTACTTC
CDR3 protein: CASSLEGLAGVAYEQYF

V gene: TRBV7-8
D gene: .
CDR3 length: 14
J gene: TRBJ2-1
clone size: .
CDR3 DNA: TGTGCCAGCAGCTTAGTTACAGGTTCAGATGAGCAGTTCTTC
CDR3 protein: CASSLVTGSDEQFF

V gene: TRBV28
D gene: .
CDR3 length: 11
J gene: TRBJ1-1
clone size: few
CDR3 DNA: TGTGCCAGCAGTTTGACACGTAAAGCTTTCTTT
CDR3 protein: CASSLTRKAFF

V gene: TRBV7-3
D gene: .
CDR3 length: 15
J gene: TRBJ1-1
clone size: .
CDR3 DNA: TGTGCCAGCAGCTTAAAGGATGGGGGGACGACTGAAGCTTTCTTT
CDR3 protein: CASSLKDGGTTEAFF

V gene: TRBV15
D gene: .
CDR3 length: 16
J gene: TRBJ2-3
clone size: many
CDR3 DNA: TGTGCCACCAGCAGAGACCCGAGGAGGAGCACAGATACGCAGTATTTT
CDR3 protein: CATSRDPRRSTDTQYF

V gene: TRBV7-3
D gene: TRBD1
CDR3 length: 13
J gene: TRBJ2-7
clone size: few
CDR3 DNA: TGTGCCAGCAGCTCGGGACAGGGGGGGAAGCAGTACTTC
CDR3 protein: CASSSGQGGKQYF